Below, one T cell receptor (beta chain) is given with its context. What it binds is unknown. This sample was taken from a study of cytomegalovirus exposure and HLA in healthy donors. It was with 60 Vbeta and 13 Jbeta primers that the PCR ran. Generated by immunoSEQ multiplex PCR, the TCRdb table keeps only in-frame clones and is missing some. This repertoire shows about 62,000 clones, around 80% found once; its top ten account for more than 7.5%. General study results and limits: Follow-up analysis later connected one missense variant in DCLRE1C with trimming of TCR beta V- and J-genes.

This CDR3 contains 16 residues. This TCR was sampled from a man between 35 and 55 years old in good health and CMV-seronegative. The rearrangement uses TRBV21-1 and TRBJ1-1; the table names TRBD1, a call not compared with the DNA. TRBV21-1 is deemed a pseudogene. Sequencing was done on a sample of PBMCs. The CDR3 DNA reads TGTGCCAGCAGCTCCGGGCCGGGACAGGTGAACACTGAAGCTTTCTTT. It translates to CASSSGPGQVNTEAFF.